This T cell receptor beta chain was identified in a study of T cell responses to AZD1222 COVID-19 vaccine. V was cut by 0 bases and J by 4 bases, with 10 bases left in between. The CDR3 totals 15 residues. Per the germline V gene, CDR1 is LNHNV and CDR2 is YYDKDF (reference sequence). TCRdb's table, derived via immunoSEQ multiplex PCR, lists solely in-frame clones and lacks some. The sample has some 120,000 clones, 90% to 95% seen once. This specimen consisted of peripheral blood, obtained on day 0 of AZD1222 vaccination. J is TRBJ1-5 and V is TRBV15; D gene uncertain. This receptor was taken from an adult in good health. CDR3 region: CATSRELTANQPQHF. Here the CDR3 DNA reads TGTGCCACCAGCAGAGAGTTAACGGCTAATCAGCCCCAGCATTTT.